This TCR beta chain derives from a study of T cell responses to AZD1222 COVID-19 vaccine. Regarding the study as a whole: Repertoire samples came only from after the peak T cell response. Spike-specific TCRs gained breadth and depth after people received two AZD1222 doses. Spike-wide coverage was observed for vaccine-associated CD4 TCRs, with dominant responses at 160-218 and 743-854.

The germline gives CDR1 MDHEN, CDR2 SYDVKM. V was shortened by 5 bases and J by 7 bases, with 11 bases between the two germline ends. This CDR3 spans 12 amino acids. Generated by immunoSEQ multiplex PCR, the TCRdb table keeps only in-frame clones and is missing some. The sample holds roughly 150,000 clones, approximately 87% seen once. Points on this clone: Its cognate antigen is unknown.

This rearrangement joins TRBV28 to TRBJ1-2, with a possible D match to TRBD1 (5 bases). This specimen consisted of peripheral blood, obtained 28 days after the second AZD1222 dose. This clonotype was sampled from an adult who received the AZD1222 COVID-19 vaccine. The CDR3 DNA reads TGTGCCAGCAGTCCCTGGACACGTGGCTACACCTTC. Its protein is CASSPWTRGYTF.